This T cell receptor (beta chain) comes out of a study of T cell repertoires in ileal Crohn's disease. Study overall: Less than 45% were active smokers at surgery; median disease duration was 7.9 years.

Whole-study findings and limits: Active smokers at surgery had more clonal expansions than non-smokers.

Comment on this clone: The antigen is unknown.

Only in-frame clones appear in the TCRdb table, and some are missing; sequencing was by immunoSEQ multiplex PCR. This table has a few thousand clones, over 70% appearing once. Described time point: inflamed ileum from the surgical specimen. Germline lookup yields CDR1 SGHRS and CDR2 YFSETQ. The CDR3 covers 15 residues. Unmatched junction bases numbered 7, after V lost 0 bases and J lost 5 bases. This clonotype originated in an adult with Crohn's disease. The sequenced sample was ileal tissue. The V and J genes are TRBV5-1 and TRBJ1-2; 7 bases are shared with TRBD1. CDR3 in DNA: TGCGCCAGCAGCTTGGGAAACGACAGGGCGTATGGCTACACCTTC. Protein product: CASSLGNDRAYGYTF. Full variable domain (rest looked up from reference TRBV5-1 and TRBJ1-2): KAGVTQTPRYLIKTRGQQVTLSCSPISGHRSVSWYQQTPGQGLQFLFEYFSETQRNKGNFPGRFSGRQFSNSRSEMNVSTLELGDSALYLCASSLGNDRAYGYTFGSGTRLTVV.